This entry concerns a single T cell receptor beta chain. The table lists this clonotype with many counts. What antigen it recognizes has not been identified. Per-base qualities were not stored, and no clone one base away is much larger. TCR cDNA was made using 5'RACE template switching, a step that added a universal primer site and unique molecular identifiers. cDNA synthesis was primed from both the TCR alpha and TCR beta constant segments. Library amplification used two PCR steps, and the second PCR step added sample barcodes and sequencing adapters. Sequencing of libraries was done on Illumina HiSeq 2500 (2x100 bp) or NovaSeq (2x150 bp). Regarding the original processing steps: MIGEC was used to demultiplex reads and collapse the reads into UMI consensus sequences, and MiXCR was used for V(D)J alignment. Clonotypes responding to the vaccine were identified with edgeR on replicate PBMC samples, with the criteria of FDR below 0.01 and a log2 fold change above 5 up to day 15. CD4 or CD8 identity was assigned to each bulk clonotype according to whether the clonotype was present at higher abundance in the sequenced CD4 repertoire or the sequenced CD8 repertoire. The raw public reads went through TCRdb reprocessing: fastp at Q25, MiXCR clone calling, in-frame beta chains kept. Duplicate CDR3 protein sequences are folded into a single record with the most common DNA and genes. TCRdb, rather than the study authors, made the V and J calls. The sample data list approximately 250,000 distinct CDR3 sequences, and approximately 6.7% of these were observed just once. The ten largest clones represent more than 0.85% of the sample.

The CDR3 contains 14 residues, cysteine and phenylalanine counted. CDR3 DNA is the only sequence kept; it has 42 bases, read in frame from the first base. Trimming costs V 4 bases and J 9 bases, and their ends lie 13 bases apart. CDR1 and CDR2 are drawn from the germline V gene: MNHEY, SVGAGI. The sample's treatment or condition, from its label and the paper: live attenuated yellow fever vaccine strain. A standard Ficoll-Paque protocol was used to isolate PBMCs from peripheral blood. CD4 and CD8 T-cell fractions were isolated with Dynabeads CD4 and CD8 positive selection kits. TriZol was used to extract RNA from bulk PBMCs, from CD4 and CD8 fractions, and from dextramer-positive and dextramer-negative fractions. The data are from a study of T cells after yellow fever vaccination (dated by TCRdb to 2018 to 2020). About the study as a whole: The SMART-Seq v4 Ultra Low Input RNA kit was used to prepare libraries from fractions with low cell numbers. Bulk TCR alpha and beta repertoires were sequenced longitudinally to track T-cell clones before and after primary and booster YFV17D yellow fever vaccination. The cohort comprised two healthy male donors, one aged 18 to 29 and one aged 30 to 40 years. Blood was collected at multiple timepoints before and after primary and secondary immunization, and bulk PBMC replicates and cell subsets were isolated.

Overall results and qualifications from the work: A small fraction of clonotypes showed up in both the CD4 and CD8 compartments, probably as a result of convergent recombination. Compared with the primary T-cell response, the secondary T-cell response was faster but weaker, reaching its peak on day 5 rather than on day 15. Because only two donors were included in the study, the extent to which the findings can be generalized is limited. Computational filtering was required because FACS-sorted repertoires could contain abundant contaminating clonotypes from the bulk population. Most clones expanded after primary vaccination (roughly 96% of CD4 and roughly 88% of CD8) were re-detected after the booster, suggesting that broad memory maintenance occurred.

The sequenced sample was CD4+ T cells sorted from PBMCs, obtained on the day of the yellow fever booster vaccination. Rearrangement joined TRBV6-5 to TRBJ1-6; the D gene identity is not certain. This clonotype originated in a man aged 30-40 years who received the YFV17D yellow fever vaccine. The CDR3 region: CASSSSPGSSPLHF. The DNA sequence reads TGTGCCAGCAGTTCTTCTCCAGGATCTTCACCCCTCCACTTT.